One sample yielded the 7 T cell receptor beta chains listed below, sequenced in a study of shared clonotypes between healthy human individuals. TCRdb's copy holds only in-frame clones and misses some; the assay was immunoSEQ multiplex PCR. Altogether about 1,900,000 clones are present, approximately 94% being singletons, with the ten largest covering approximately 1.2%. CD8 cells regarded as naive lacked CD45RO, were positively chosen for CCR7, and omitted terminally differentiated effector memory CD45RA+ cells. The sequencing sample was made of naive CD8+ T cells sorted from blood. Source of these receptors: a man in his late teens or twenties in good health.

The genes are TRBV15 and TRBJ1-5; possible D gene TRBD1, 6 bases. The V end was cut by 3 bases, the J end by 4 bases, with 13 bases between. This CDR3 is 15 amino acids long. Germline V gene sequence: CDR1 LNHNV, CDR2 YYDKDF (reference sequence). For the CDR3, the DNA is TGTGCCACCAGCAGTGGGGAAGGGGGGAATCAGCCCCAGCATTTT. It codes for CATSSGEGGNQPQHF.

This clone was counted a single time. This chain joins TRBV4-3 and TRBJ1-4; unclear D gene. Germline CDR1 and CDR2: LGHNA and YSLEER. V was shortened by 4 bases and J by 0 bases, with 12 bases between the two germline ends. This CDR3 contains 16 residues. CDR3 protein: CASSPGHIATNEKLFF. In DNA, the CDR3 is TGCGCCAGCAGCCCGGGTCACATTGCAACTAATGAAAAACTGTTTTTT.

V is TRBV9 and J is TRBJ2-6; no firm D call. V was pared by 4 bases and J by 0 bases, with 14 bases between. This CDR3 has 17 amino acids. Germline V gives CDR1 SGDLS, CDR2 YYNGEE. CDR3 amino acids: CASSPFESTSGANVLTF. The CDR3 DNA reads TGTGCCAGCAGCCCCTTCGAGTCTACCTCTGGGGCCAACGTCCTGACTTTC.

This chain joins TRBV27 and TRBJ2-3; tentative D call: TRBD2 (5 bases). Trimming stripped 0 bases from V and 3 bases from J, with 10 bases between. This CDR3 region has 15 residues. Germline V lookup: CDR1 MNHEY, CDR2 SMNVEV (reference sequence). The CDR3 region is CASSLSLGSTDTQYF. The CDR3 bases are TGTGCCAGCAGTTTATCGCTAGGGAGTACAGATACGCAGTATTTT.

This clone has only one observation. The rearrangement links TRBV7-9 to TRBJ1-2; 8 bases align to TRBD1. The CDR3 length is 12 residues. V lost 1 base to trimming and J lost 10 bases; unmatched junction nucleotides: 2. CDR1 and CDR2 (germline): SEHNR, FQNEAQ (reference sequence). CDR3 residues: CASSLVTGDYTF. In DNA, the CDR3 is TGTGCCAGCAGCTTAGTGACAGGGGACTACACCTTC.

The V and J genes are TRBV7-2 and TRBJ2-1; possible D gene TRBD2, 6 bases. Germline loops: CDR1 SGHTA, CDR2 FQGNSA. V dropped 2 bases and J dropped 6 bases, with 11 bases sitting between them. This CDR3 region has 14 residues. CDR3 amino acids: CASSLYVGGNEQFF. Here the CDR3 DNA reads TGTGCCAGCAGCTTATATGTGGGAGGCAATGAGCAGTTCTTC. Looking up the rest from reference TRBV7-2 and TRBJ2-1 gives the full variable domain: GAGVSQSPSNKVTEKGKDVELRCDPISGHTALYWYRQSLGQGLEFLIYFQGNSAPDKSGLPSDRFSAERTGGSVSTLTIQRTQQEDSAVYLCASSLYVGGNEQFFGPGTRLTVL.

This chain joins TRBV6-1 and TRBJ1-1; D unclear. The CDR3 has 13 amino acids. The V and J ends lost 5 bases and 0 bases respectively, with 7 bases between them. Germline CDR1 reads MNHNS; CDR2 reads SASEGT. CDR3 sequence: CASSQHLNTEAFF. The CDR3 DNA reads TGTGCCAGCAGTCAACATCTGAACACTGAAGCTTTCTTT.